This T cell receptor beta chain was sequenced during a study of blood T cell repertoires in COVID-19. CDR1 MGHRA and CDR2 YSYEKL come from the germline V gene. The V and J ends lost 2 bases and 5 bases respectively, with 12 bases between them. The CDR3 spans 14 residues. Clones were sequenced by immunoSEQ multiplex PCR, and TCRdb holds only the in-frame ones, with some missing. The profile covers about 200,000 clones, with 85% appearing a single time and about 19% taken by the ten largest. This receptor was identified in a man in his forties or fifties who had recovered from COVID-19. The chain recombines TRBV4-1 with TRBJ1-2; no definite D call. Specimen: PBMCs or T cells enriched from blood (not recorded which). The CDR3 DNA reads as TGCGCCAGCAGCCAATATAAGGGAGGGTATGGCTACACCTTC. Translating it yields CASSQYKGGYGYTF.